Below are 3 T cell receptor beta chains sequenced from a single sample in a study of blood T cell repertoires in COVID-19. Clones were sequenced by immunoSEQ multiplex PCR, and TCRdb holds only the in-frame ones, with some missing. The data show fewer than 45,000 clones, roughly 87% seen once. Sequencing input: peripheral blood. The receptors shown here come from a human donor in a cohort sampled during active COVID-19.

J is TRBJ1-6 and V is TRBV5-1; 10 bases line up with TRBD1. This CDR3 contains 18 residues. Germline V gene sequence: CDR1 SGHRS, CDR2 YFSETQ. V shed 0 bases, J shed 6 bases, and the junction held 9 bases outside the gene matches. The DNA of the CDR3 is TGCGCCAGCAGCTTGGGGCCTCGACAGGGGGCCTTTAATTCACCCCTCCACTTT. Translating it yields CASSLGPRQGAFNSPLHF.

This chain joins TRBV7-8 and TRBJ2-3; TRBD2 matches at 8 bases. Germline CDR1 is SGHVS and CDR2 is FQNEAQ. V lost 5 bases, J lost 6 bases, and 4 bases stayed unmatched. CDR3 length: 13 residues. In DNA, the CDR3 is TGTGCCAGCAGCCAAGCGGGAGCCGATACGCAGTATTTT. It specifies CASSQAGADTQYF.

DNA for the CDR3: TGTGCCAGCAGGGGGACAGGGGTCGCTGGCTACACCTTC. It is translated as CASRGTGVAGYTF. The chain carries TRBV6-5 and TRBJ1-2, with 10 bases matching TRBD1. The CDR3 loop spans 13 amino acids. Looked up from germline, CDR1 is MNHEY and CDR2 is SVGAGI. With 6 bases clipped from V and 7 bases from J, the junction kept 5 bases outside the gene matches.